This T cell receptor beta chain was sequenced during a study of shared clonotypes between healthy human individuals. General study findings and limits: Naive subsets usually exceeded memory subsets in estimated richness.

Comment on this clone: The antigen is unknown. The identical CDR3 is also encoded by other nucleotide sequences in the sample.

Data came from immunoSEQ multiplex PCR; TCRdb stores just in-frame clones and leaves some out. Seen here are about 2.4 million clones, over 85% observed once, and the top ten hold around 0.37%. In germline, CDR1 is SGDLS, CDR2 YYNGEE. CDR3 size: 13 residues. Trimming took off 2 bases at V and 3 bases at J, with 6 bases between the two ends. Sequenced sample: naive CD4+ T cells from PBMCs. The subset was: CD45RA+ positively selected. The TCR sequence derives from a man younger than 35 in good health. Some clones in this sample may be carry-over from other donors' samples. The chain joins TRBV9 to TRBJ2-1; D remains unclear. Written as DNA, the CDR3 is TGTGCCAGCAGCGTGGACCTCTACAATGAGCAGTTCTTC. Protein: CASSVDLYNEQFF.